The 4 T cell receptor beta chains given below trace back to one sample, sequenced in a study of blood T cells in healthy people across ages. Alongside a J-beta primer mix, a sample-barcoded 5' primer served in a second PCR lasting about 7 to 12 cycles. One entry per CDR3 protein, called by TCRdb with MiXCR from the 5' RACE reads. The data hold just under 750,000 distinct CDR3 sequences, with 20% to 25% observed a single time. Material for sequencing was blood. The receptor set was obtained from a man between 70 and 80 years old in good health.

Note on this clonotype: Its ends do not fully match the called genes, so a read error is possible. The rearrangement joins TRBV24-1 to TRBJ2-5; weak D call: TRBD2 (5 bases). The germline V gene encodes CDR1 KGHDR and CDR2 SFDVKD. CDR3 length: 13 amino acids. The CDR3 DNA is TGTGCCACCAGTGATTCTCAGCCAACTGGGGAGTTCTTC. This gives the protein CATSDSQPTGEFF.

This clonotype has just a few counts. The chain joins TRBV7-7 to TRBJ2-3, with a weak D call TRBD1 (5 bases). CDR3 length equals 13 residues. The germline CDR1 and CDR2 sequences are SSHAT and FNYEAQ (reference sequence). V was cut by 4 bases and J by 5 bases, with 10 bases left in between. CDR3 amino acids: CASSWGRGDTQYF. In DNA, the CDR3 is TGTGCCAGCAGCTGGGGCCGAGGAGATACGCAGTATTTT.

V and J are TRBV13 and TRBJ1-2, with 7 bases matching TRBD1. The ends lost 4 bases at V and 3 bases at J; junction bases unmatched: 14. Germline lookup yields CDR1 PRHDT and CDR2 FYEKMQ (reference sequence). This CDR3 spans 17 amino acids. The CDR3 coding sequence is TGTGCCAGCAGCTCTGAGACAGGGAGTAGGGGTTACTATGGCTACACCTTC. Its translation: CASSSETGSRGYYGYTF.

The gene calls are TRBV30 and TRBJ2-3; TRBD2 matches at 8 bases. Trimming removed 4 bases from V and 6 bases from J; junction bases left unmatched: 12. Germline loops: CDR1 GTSNPN, CDR2 SVGIG (reference sequence). The CDR3 spans 15 residues. In DNA, the CDR3 is TGTGCCTGGACGAGGGGTGGCGGACTAGCTGATACGCAGTATTTT. This codes for CAWTRGGGLADTQYF.